The source of this T cell receptor beta chain is a study of T cells in Graves' hyperthyroidism and ophthalmopathy. This clonotype was counted between two and nine times. Germline V gene lookup returns CDR1 SGHRS and CDR2 YFSETQ. With 2 bases removed from V and 3 bases from J, the gap between germline ends came to 14 bases. The CDR3 totals 15 residues. From approximately 9.5 ml of fresh peripheral blood, PBMCs were isolated. TCR beta CDR3 regions were amplified from RNA. In the first-round RT-PCR of the TCR CDR3, the HTBI primer set was used. Each CDR3 protein gets one entry after TCRdb re-called the multiplex PCR reads with MiXCR. The table has about 360,000 distinct CDR3 sequences, 13% seen once; the top ten hold less than 25%.

Sample: blood. This chain uses TRBV5-1 with TRBJ1-1; D is unclear. This TCR was recovered from a man in his thirties or forties with Graves' hyperthyroidism that later progressed to Graves' ophthalmopathy. CDR3 protein: CASSFQPSRDTEAFF. CDR3 in DNA: TGCGCCAGCAGCTTCCAACCGTCGCGGGACACTGAAGCTTTCTTT.